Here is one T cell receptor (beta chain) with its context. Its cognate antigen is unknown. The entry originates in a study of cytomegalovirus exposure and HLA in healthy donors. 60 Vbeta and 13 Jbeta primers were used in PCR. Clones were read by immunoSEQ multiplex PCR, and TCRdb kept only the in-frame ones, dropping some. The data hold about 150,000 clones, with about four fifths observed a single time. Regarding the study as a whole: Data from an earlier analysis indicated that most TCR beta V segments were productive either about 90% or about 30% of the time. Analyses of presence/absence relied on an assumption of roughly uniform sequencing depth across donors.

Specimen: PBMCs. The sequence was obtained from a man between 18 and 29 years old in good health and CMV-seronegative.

CDR3 DNA: TGCGCCAGCAGCCAAGATATTGGAACAGCCTATGGCTACACCTTC. Translating gives CASSQDIGTAYGYTF. The V and J genes are TRBV4-1 and TRBJ1-2; no definite D call. Germline assignment: CDR1 MGHRA and CDR2 YSYEKL. V was cut by 0 bases and J by 4 bases, with 12 bases left in between. CDR3 length equals 15 residues.